The 5 T cell receptor beta chains listed next were all sequenced from one sample in a study of blood T cell repertoires in COVID-19. The table came from immunoSEQ multiplex PCR; TCRdb's copy has only in-frame clones and leaves some out. The repertoire includes about 160,000 clones, roughly 80% of them detected once, and about 3% sits in the top ten. Sample: peripheral blood. Every receptor here comes from a man aged 70-80 years with acute or convalescent COVID-19.

The CDR3 DNA follows: TGTGCCAGCAGCCAAGATTCTTTAGGGGGACGGACCTTC. Its translation: CASSQDSLGGRTF. The J gene is TRBJ1-2, the V gene TRBV3-1 (or the pseudogene TRBV3-2), with D tentatively TRBD1 (6 bases). This CDR3 spans 13 amino acids. Per germline, CDR1 LGHDT and CDR2 YNNKEL (reference sequence). V shed 0 bases and J shed 14 bases, with 16 bases lying between them.

The V call is TRBV5-1, the J call TRBJ1-4; 7 bases agree with TRBD1. The CDR3 totals 15 residues. CDR1 and CDR2 (germline): SGHRS, YFSETQ. Unmatched junction bases numbered 4, after V lost 4 bases and J lost 1 base. CDR3 region: CASSTPGGTNEKLFF. CDR3 nucleotides: TGCGCCAGCAGCACCCCAGGGGGAACTAATGAAAAACTGTTTTTT.

This clone has only a few counts. The chain carries TRBV5-4 and TRBJ2-1, with 11 bases matching TRBD2. The V gene's germline CDR1 is SGHNT and CDR2 YYREEE (reference sequence). The CDR3 is made up of 17 amino acids. The V and J ends lost 4 bases and 4 bases, in that order; junction bases with no gene match: 10. The CDR3 DNA follows: TGTGCCAGCAGCGGCAGGTCTAGCGGGGGGAATTACAATGAGCAGTTCTTC. It specifies CASSGRSSGGNYNEQFF.

The chain joins TRBV5-4 to TRBJ2-5; weak D call: TRBD2 (6 bases). CDR1 and CDR2 (germline): SGHNT, YYREEE (reference sequence). V was shortened by 0 bases and J by 5 bases, with 8 bases between the two germline ends. This CDR3 is 13 amino acids long. The DNA for the CDR3 is TGTGCCAGCAGCTTGGTCGGGAGTGAGACCCAGTACTTC. It encodes CASSLVGSETQYF.

The chain is built from TRBV19 and TRBJ2-3; D gene unclear. The CDR3 has 12 residues. Germline loops: CDR1 LNHDA, CDR2 SQIVND (reference sequence). The V gene lost 5 bases and the J gene lost 2 bases, with 5 bases spanning the gap. The CDR3 DNA sequence: TGTGCCAGTAGTCAATTCACAGATACGCAGTATTTT. Protein product: CASSQFTDTQYF.